This T cell receptor (beta chain) was captured in a study of OX40 agonist ivuxolimab in advanced cancers. Across the study: The patients' treatment was ivuxolimab, an agonistic anti-OX40 (CD134) antibody. Patients received ivuxolimab, an intravenous treatment, every 2 weeks at 0.01 to 10 mg/kg. Earlier treatment with anti-PD-1, anti-PD-L1 or anti-CTLA-4 was permitted, and 35% to 40% had received some. Overall study findings and caveats: CD4+ and CD8+ T cells in blood underwent clonal expansion by week 6 at 0.1 to 3.0 mg/kg.

As for this clone: Its antigen is undetermined.

TCRdb keeps only in-frame clones here, not all; method: immunoSEQ multiplex PCR. The sample comprises more than 65,000 clones, roughly 90% of which are singletons, and roughly 8.6% rests with the top ten. Germline V gives CDR1 SGHRS, CDR2 YFSETQ. CDR3 size: 17 residues. Germline trimming cut 4 bases from V and 0 bases from J; bases unmatched to any gene: 8. Sequences were derived from CD4+ or CD8+ T cells sorted from blood, sampled in a trial of the OX40 agonist ivuxolimab. The V call is TRBV5-1, the J call TRBJ2-1, with TRBD2 matching 9 bases. The sequence was collected from an adult with an advanced solid tumor such as melanoma, head and neck, liver or kidney cancer. CDR3 DNA sequence: TGCGCCAGCAGCATTAGCGGGGGACCCTACTCCTACAATGAGCAGTTCTTC. This encodes CASSISGGPYSYNEQFF.